Listed below are T cell receptor beta chains from one sample, sequenced in a study of OX40 agonist ivuxolimab in advanced cancers. Sequencing used immunoSEQ multiplex PCR; TCRdb keeps in-frame clones, though not all of them. Of tens of thousands of clones in the sample, about nine tenths were seen once. The sample consisted of CD4+ or CD8+ T cells sorted from blood, taken in a trial of the OX40 agonist ivuxolimab. The receptors originated from an adult with an advanced solid tumor such as melanoma, head and neck, liver or kidney cancer. Each CDR3 is given with its conserved first and last residue. A D gene is named only where the DNA matches it firmly. Not all rows give a size; the values are once, few, many and, for expanded clones, a class.

NA | TRBJ2-7 | TRBV19 | NA | TGTGCCAGTAGTATAGGGGGGAGCTCCTACGAGCAGTACTTC | CASSIGGSSYEQYF
NA | TRBJ1-3 | TRBV6-6 | NA | TGTGCCAGCAGTTACTCGGGAACTGGAAACACCATATATTTT | CASSYSGTGNTIYF
NA | TRBJ2-5 | TRBV2 | TRBD1 | TGTGCCAGCAGTTCGAATCGAGGGGGCGCGATCTTAGAGACCCAGTACTTC | CASSSNRGGAILETQYF
NA | TRBJ1-2 | TRBV6-1 | TRBD1 | TGTGCCAGCAGCCCAGGACAGGGGGGTGACTATGGCTACACCTTC | CASSPGQGGDYGYTF
NA | TRBJ1-4 | TRBV28 | TRBD1 | TGTGCCAGCAGCCCCGGGACAGACTTTAATGAAAAACTGTTTTTT | CASSPGTDFNEKLFF
NA | TRBJ1-5 | TRBV19 | NA | TGTGCCAGTAGCCCAGGGTACAATCAGCCCCAGCATTTT | CASSPGYNQPQHF
NA | TRBJ2-3 | TRBV18 | NA | TGTGCCAGCTCACCTGGAGACAGGTGGGGCACAGATACGCAGTATTTT | CASSPGDRWGTDTQYF
few | TRBJ1-5 | TRBV19 | NA | TGTGCCAGTAGTAGGGTCCGAGACCAGCCCCAGCATTTT | CASSRVRDQPQHF
NA | TRBJ2-1 | TRBV5-1 | TRBD2 | TGCGCCAGCAGCTCCGGGACTAGCGGGAGTGATGAGCAGTTCTTC | CASSSGTSGSDEQFF
NA | TRBJ1-4 | TRBV6-6 | NA | TGTGCCAGCAGTTACTCTAGGGCAACTAATGAAAAACTGTTTTTT | CASSYSRATNEKLFF
NA | TRBJ1-1 | TRBV5-6 | NA | TGTGCCAGCAGCCCGGACAAGAACACTGAAGCTTTCTTT | CASSPDKNTEAFF
NA | TRBJ2-1 | TRBV19 | NA | TGTGCCAGTAGTATAAGGGGCTCCTACAATGAGCAGTTCTTC | CASSIRGSYNEQFF
NA | TRBJ2-7 | TRBV28 | TRBD1 | TGTGCCAGCAGAAAGCAGGGGGCTTCCTACGAGCAGTACTTC | CASRKQGASYEQYF
NA | TRBJ2-2 | TRBV7-2 | NA | TGTGCCAGCAGCTCAATAAGGAACACCGGGGAGCTGTTTTTT | CASSSIRNTGELFF
NA | TRBJ1-1 | TRBV4-3 | NA | TGCGCCAGCAGCCAGCAGGGTCGGACTGAAGCTTTCTTT | CASSQQGRTEAFF
NA | TRBJ1-1 | TRBV5-1 | NA | TGCGCCAGCAGATCAACCGGGACGGTGAACACTGAAGCTTTCTTT | CASRSTGTVNTEAFF
NA | TRBJ2-7 | TRBV6-5 | NA | TGTGCCAGCAAAACCGACAGTCTCTACGAGCAGTACTTC | CASKTDSLYEQYF
NA | TRBJ1-6 | TRBV30 | TRBD1 | TGTGCCTGGAGTGGGGGGACAGGGACCTTTTCACCCCTCCACTTT | CAWSGGTGTFSPLHF
NA | TRBJ2-2 | TRBV7-8 | NA | TGTGCCAGCAGCCTTGAGAACACCGGGGAGCTGTTTTTT | CASSLENTGELFF
NA | TRBJ1-5 | TRBV28 | TRBD1 | TGTGCCAGCAGTCTTCCAGGGGGATATCAGCCCCAGCATTTT | CASSLPGGYQPQHF
NA | TRBJ2-7 | TRBV4-1 | TRBD1 | TGCGCCAGCAGCCAATTTACCGGGACAGGGGACTACGAGCAGTACTTC | CASSQFTGTGDYEQYF
NA | TRBJ2-5 | TRBV6-1 | NA | TGTGCCAGCAGTGAAGCAGTGGCTAACGGGCTAGGGTCCCAGTACTTC | CASSEAVANGLGSQYF
NA | TRBJ1-1 | TRBV27 | NA | TGTGCCAGCACCCCCGCGGGGGGGACTGAAGCTTTCTTT | CASTPAGGTEAFF
NA | TRBJ2-1 | TRBV11-2 | NA | TGTGCCAGCAGCTTAGAAGGGAGTCGTGCGTTCTTC | CASSLEGSRAFF
once | TRBJ2-3 | TRBV7-9 | NA | TGTGCCAGCTCAGACACAGATACGCAGTATTTT | CASSDTDTQYF
few | TRBJ1-1 | TRBV20-1 | NA | TGCAGTGCTAGAGATGCAGGAGAAGCTTTCTTT | CSARDAGEAFF
NA | TRBJ1-4 | TRBV28 | NA | TGTGCCAGCAGAGAACGGGGTGAAAAACTGTTTTTT | CASRERGEKLFF
NA | TRBJ1-1 | TRBV10-3 | NA | TGTGCCATCAGTGAAGGTCGGGAGAGGACGTACACTGAAGCTTTCTTT | CAISEGRERTYTEAFF
NA | TRBJ2-3 | TRBV21-1 | NA | TGTGCCAGCAGCGAGGGACTAGCGACCAATAACACAGATACGCAGTATTTT | CASSEGLATNNTDTQYF
NA | TRBJ1-1 | TRBV6-5 | NA | TGTGCCAGCAGTTATGACGGGAAGGTGCGTGGTGAAGCTTTCTTT | CASSYDGKVRGEAFF
NA | TRBJ1-1 | TRBV28 | NA | TGTGCCAGCAGTTCAGGACAGAATAATGAAGCTTTCTTT | CASSSGQNNEAFF
once | TRBJ2-1 | TRBV23-1 | TRBD2 | TGCGCCAGCAGTCAATCTGCGGGGGGGGCAGACAATGAGCAGTTCTTC | CASSQSAGGADNEQFF
NA | TRBJ1-5 | TRBV18 | NA | TGTGCCAGCTCACCACTAAAAGGGTTGGGTCAGCCCCAGCATTTT | CASSPLKGLGQPQHF
few | TRBJ1-5 | TRBV9 | TRBD1 | TGTGCCAGCAGCGTAGAAGGACAGGGGTCTTATAGCAATCAGCCCCAGCATTTT | CASSVEGQGSYSNQPQHF
NA | TRBJ2-1 | TRBV5-4 | NA | TGTGCCAGCAGAGAAAGCGGATCCTCCTACAATGAGCAGTTCTTC | CASRESGSSYNEQFF
NA | TRBJ2-7 | TRBV27 | NA | TGTGCCAGCAGTAGACGGTCCCGGACCTACGAGCAGTACTTC | CASSRRSRTYEQYF